The entry below gives a single TCR beta chain sequence along with its context. The data were obtained in a study of T cell responses to AZD1222 COVID-19 vaccine. This table comes from immunoSEQ multiplex PCR, and its TCRdb copy is limited to in-frame clones, with some not included. The sample shows roughly 120,000 clones, approximately 86% of them seen only once. The CDR3 runs to 15 residues. V dropped 0 bases and J dropped 5; count of bases not matched to a gene: 7. Germline CDR1 is SGHNT and CDR2 is YYREEE (reference sequence). The material sequenced was peripheral blood, taken 28 days after the second AZD1222 dose. The rearrangement joins TRBV5-4 to TRBJ2-7, with TRBD1 identical over 8 bases. The sequence derives from an adult who received the AZD1222 COVID-19 vaccine. This CDR3 is CASSLGTGRSNEQYF. The CDR3 DNA follows: TGTGCCAGCAGCTTGGGGACAGGGCGGTCGAACGAGCAGTACTTC.